This T cell receptor (beta chain) was identified during a study of post-analysis software for immune sequencing data. Study results and caveats: In patients, roughly five TRBV segments were more frequent than in controls, with TRBV5-6, TRBV5-1 and TRBV20-1 among them.

Included in the TCR beta cDNA libraries were unique molecular identifiers. TCRdb passed the PCR reads through MiXCR, listing each CDR3 protein once. The data contain 350,000 to 500,000 distinct CDR3 sequences, 30% to 40% of them singletons. Concerning this clonotype itself: Its antigen is as yet unknown.

Germline CDR1 SGHDN, CDR2 FVKESK. This CDR3 contains 14 residues. With 0 bases removed from V and 0 bases from J, the gap between germline ends came to 6 bases. This chain connects TRBV14 to TRBJ2-7, with unresolved D. The sequencing input was blood. The clonotype was recovered from a girl aged 2-10 years with multiple sclerosis. CDR3 nucleotide sequence: TGTGCCAGCAGCCAAGAATACAGCTCCTACGAGCAGTACTTC. Translation: CASSQEYSSYEQYF.